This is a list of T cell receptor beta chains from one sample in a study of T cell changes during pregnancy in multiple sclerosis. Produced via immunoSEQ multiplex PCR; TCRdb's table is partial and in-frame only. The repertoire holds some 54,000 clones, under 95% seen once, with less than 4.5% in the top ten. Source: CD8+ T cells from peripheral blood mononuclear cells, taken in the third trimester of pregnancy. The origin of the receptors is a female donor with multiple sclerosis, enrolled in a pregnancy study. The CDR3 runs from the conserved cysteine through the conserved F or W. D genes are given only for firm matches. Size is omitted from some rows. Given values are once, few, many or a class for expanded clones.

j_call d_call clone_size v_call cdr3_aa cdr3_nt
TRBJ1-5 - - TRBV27 CASSPRQGNQPQHF TGTGCCAGCAGTCCCAGACAGGGCAATCAGCCCCAGCATTTT
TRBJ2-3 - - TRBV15 CATNSGNFSTDTQYF TGTGCCACCAATTCCGGGAACTTTAGCACAGATACGCAGTATTTT
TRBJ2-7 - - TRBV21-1 CASRGLAGDGRTTTRSEQYF TGTGCCAGCAGGGGACTAGCGGGGGACGGCAGAACAACTACTAGAAGCGAGCAGTACTTC
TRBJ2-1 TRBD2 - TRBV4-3 CASSQDYASGSSYNEQFF TGCGCCAGCAGCCAAGATTACGCGAGCGGGAGCTCCTACAATGAGCAGTTCTTC
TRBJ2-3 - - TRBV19 CATQQGNTDTQYF TGTGCCACCCAACAGGGAAACACAGATACGCAGTATTTT
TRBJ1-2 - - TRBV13 CASGQGRFGYTF TGTGCCAGCGGCCAGGGAAGATTTGGCTACACCTTC
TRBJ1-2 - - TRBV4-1 CASSQSPRTDGYTF TGCGCCAGCAGCCAGTCCCCAAGGACAGATGGCTACACCTTC
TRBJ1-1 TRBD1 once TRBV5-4 CASSFGRWRRQGQDGTEAFF TGTGCCAGCAGCTTTGGAAGGTGGCGGAGACAGGGCCAAGACGGGACTGAAGCTTTCTTT
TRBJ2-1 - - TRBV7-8 CASSLVGASSYNEQFF TGTGCCAGCAGCTTAGTGGGCGCCAGCTCCTACAATGAGCAGTTCTTC
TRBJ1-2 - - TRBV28 CATQAFVHYGYTF TGTGCCACCCAGGCCTTCGTACACTATGGCTACACCTTC
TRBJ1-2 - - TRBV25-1 CASSGQKSNYGYTF TGTGCCAGCAGTGGACAGAAATCTAACTATGGCTACACCTTC
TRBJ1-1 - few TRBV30 CAWSGGGEAFF TGTGCCTGGAGTGGAGGGGGTGAAGCTTTCTTT
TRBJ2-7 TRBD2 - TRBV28 CASSLRLAGFPSYEQYF TGTGCCAGCAGTTTAAGGCTAGCGGGTTTCCCCTCCTACGAGCAGTACTTC
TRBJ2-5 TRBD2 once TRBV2 CASSLPRGLAGPSQETQYF TGTGCCAGCAGTCTTCCCCGAGGACTAGCGGGCCCTTCCCAAGAGACCCAGTACTTC
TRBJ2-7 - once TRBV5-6 CASSSSLEEAEHLSYEQYF TGTGCCAGCAGCTCCAGCTTGGAGGAGGCTGAACACCTCTCCTACGAGCAGTACTTC
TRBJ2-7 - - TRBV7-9 CASSLAESSYEQYF TGTGCCAGCAGCTTAGCGGAGAGCTCCTACGAGCAGTACTTC
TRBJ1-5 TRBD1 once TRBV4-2 CASSCIDRGLYSNQPQHF TGTGCCAGCAGCTGTATCGACAGGGGGCTTTATAGCAATCAGCCCCAGCATTTT
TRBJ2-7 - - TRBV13 CASSPRGDTSYEQYF TGTGCCAGCAGCCCAAGAGGGGACACATCCTACGAGCAGTACTTC
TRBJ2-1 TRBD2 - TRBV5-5 CASSWGLAGSNEQFF TGTGCCAGCAGCTGGGGACTAGCGGGTTCAAATGAGCAGTTCTTC
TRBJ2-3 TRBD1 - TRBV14 CASRQTGGTDTQYF TGTGCCAGCAGGCAGACAGGGGGCACAGATACGCAGTATTTT
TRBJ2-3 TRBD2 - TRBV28 CASSGTSGTSTDTQYF TGTGCCAGCAGTGGGACTAGCGGAACTAGCACAGATACGCAGTATTTT
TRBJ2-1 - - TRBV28 CASSPEWKYNEQFF TGTGCCAGCAGTCCGGAGTGGAAGTACAATGAGCAGTTCTTC
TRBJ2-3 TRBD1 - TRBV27 CVVIDRVTDTQYF TGTGTCGTTATAGACAGGGTTACAGATACGCAGTATTTT
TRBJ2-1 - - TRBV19 CASTTSGNEQFF TGTGCCAGTACGACTAGTGGCAATGAGCAGTTCTTC
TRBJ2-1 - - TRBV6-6 CASSPGTHSYNEQFF TGTGCCAGCAGTCCCGGGACTCATTCCTACAATGAGCAGTTCTTC
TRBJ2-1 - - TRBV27 CASSLGGGGPNEQFF TGTGCCAGCAGTTTAGGTGGCGGGGGCCCCAATGAGCAGTTCTTC
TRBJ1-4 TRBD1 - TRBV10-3 CAISESTGGTTNEKLFF TGTGCCATCAGTGAGTCGACAGGGGGGACAACTAATGAAAAACTGTTTTTT
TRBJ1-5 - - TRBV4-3 CASSQVQANNQPQHF TGCGCCAGCAGCCAAGTACAGGCAAACAATCAGCCCCAGCATTTT
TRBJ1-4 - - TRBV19 CASSATGFNEKLFF TGTGCCAGTAGTGCGACAGGATTTAATGAAAAACTGTTTTTT
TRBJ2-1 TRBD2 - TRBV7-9 CASSFSGRGRNEQFF TGTGCCAGCAGCTTTAGCGGGAGGGGGCGCAATGAGCAGTTCTTC
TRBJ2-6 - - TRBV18 CASSPNGRGSGANVLTF TGTGCCAGCTCACCGAATGGACGGGGCTCTGGGGCCAACGTCCTGACTTTC
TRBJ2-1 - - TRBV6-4 CASSDSILGTGEQFF TGTGCCAGCAGTGACTCCATACTAGGAACTGGTGAGCAGTTCTTC
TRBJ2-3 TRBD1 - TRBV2 CASIDPLTGTGEADTQYF TGTGCCAGCATTGACCCTCTTACCGGGACAGGGGAGGCAGATACGCAGTATTTT
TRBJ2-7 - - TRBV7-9 CASSFASRYYEQYF TGTGCCAGCAGCTTCGCTAGCCGGTACTACGAGCAGTACTTC
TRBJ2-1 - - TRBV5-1 CASSYERDEQFF TGCGCCAGCAGCTACGAGCGGGATGAGCAGTTCTTC
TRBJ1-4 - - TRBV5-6 CASSLGSLNEKLFF TGTGCCAGCAGCTTGGGTAGTCTTAATGAAAAACTGTTTTTT
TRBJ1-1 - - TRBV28 CASSFPPAGGNVNTEAFF TGTGCCAGCAGTTTTCCCCCCGCGGGGGGAAACGTGAACACTGAAGCTTTCTTT